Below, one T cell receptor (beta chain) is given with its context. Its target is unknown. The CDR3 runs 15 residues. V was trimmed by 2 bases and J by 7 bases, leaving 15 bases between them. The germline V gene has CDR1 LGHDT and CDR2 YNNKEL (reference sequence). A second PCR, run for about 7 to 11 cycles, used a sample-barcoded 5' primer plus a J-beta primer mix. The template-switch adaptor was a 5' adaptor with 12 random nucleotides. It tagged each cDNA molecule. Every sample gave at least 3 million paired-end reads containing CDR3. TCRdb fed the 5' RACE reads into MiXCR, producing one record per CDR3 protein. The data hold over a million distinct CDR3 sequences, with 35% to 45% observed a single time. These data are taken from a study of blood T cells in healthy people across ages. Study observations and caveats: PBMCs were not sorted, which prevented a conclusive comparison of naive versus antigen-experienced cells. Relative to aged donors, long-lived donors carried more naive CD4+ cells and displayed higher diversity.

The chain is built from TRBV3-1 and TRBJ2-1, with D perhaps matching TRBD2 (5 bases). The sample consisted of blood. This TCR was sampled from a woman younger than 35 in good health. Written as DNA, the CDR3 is TGTGCCAGCAGCCAATTAACGGGAACGAGTAATGAGCAGTTCTTC. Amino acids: CASSQLTGTSNEQFF.